Listed here are 26 T cell receptor beta chains from one sample, sequenced in a study of blood T cell repertoires in COVID-19. Clones were read by immunoSEQ multiplex PCR, and TCRdb kept only the in-frame ones, dropping some. Counted here are some 140,000 clones, 70% to 85% occurring once; the ten biggest clones make up about 3%. The sample consisted of peripheral blood. The receptors here all came from a woman aged 80 or older with acute or convalescent COVID-19.

This chain links TRBV4-2 with TRBJ2-2; TRBD2 aligns across 10 bases. The germline V gene has CDR1 LGHNA and CDR2 YNFKEQ. V shed 0 bases, J shed 3 bases, and the junction held 1 base outside the gene matches. The CDR3 runs to 16 residues. The CDR3 loop reads CASSQELAGYTGELFF. CDR3 nucleotides: TGTGCCAGCAGCCAAGAACTAGCGGGGTACACCGGGGAGCTGTTTTTT.

The gene calls are TRBV6-4 and TRBJ1-2; 9 bases are shared with TRBD1. Germline V gene data show CDR1 as MRHNA and CDR2 as SNTAGT. This CDR3 spans 14 amino acids. The V gene end was trimmed by 6 bases and the J gene end by 6 bases; junction bases not matched to a gene: 8. As DNA, the CDR3 is TGTGCCAGCAGCATACCCCGGGACAGGGATGGCTACACCTTC. This translates into CASSIPRDRDGYTF.

The V call is TRBV9, the J call TRBJ2-7; D is perhaps TRBD2 (6 bases). Germline V gene sequence: CDR1 SGDLS, CDR2 YYNGEE. Trimming took 0 bases from V and 4 from J, leaving 11 bases between them. This CDR3 region has 14 residues. CDR3 DNA sequence: TGTGCCAGCAGCGTAGATAGCGGAGGGTACGAGCAGTACTTC. The encoded protein is CASSVDSGGYEQYF. Drawing the rest from reference TRBV9 and TRBJ2-7, the complete variable domain is DSGVTQTPKHLITATGQRVTLRCSPRSGDLSVYWYQQSLDQGLQFLIQYYNGEERAKGNILERFSAQQFPDLHSELNLSSLELGDSALYFCASSVDSGGYEQYFGPGTRLTVT.

This rearrangement joins TRBV6-2 or TRBV6-3 to TRBJ1-5, with D possibly TRBD1 on 5 matching bases. The CDR3 sequence is 18 residues long. Germline V CDR1 and CDR2: MNHEY, SVGEGT. Trimming took 2 bases from V and 0 from J, leaving 17 bases between them. In DNA, the CDR3 is TGTGCCAGCAGTTACCACCCAGGGAACTACTATAGCAATCAGCCCCAGCATTTT. Translation: CASSYHPGNYYSNQPQHF.

This chain uses TRBV19 with TRBJ1-1; 9 bases line up with TRBD1. V shed 6 bases and J 5 bases; nucleotides not matched to a gene: 7. The V gene's germline CDR1 is LNHDA and CDR2 SQIVND (reference sequence). This CDR3 contains 14 residues. Here the CDR3 reads CASRVRQGVTEAFF. CDR3 nucleotides: TGTGCCAGTAGAGTAAGACAGGGGGTAACTGAAGCTTTCTTT. Together with reference TRBV19 and TRBJ1-1, the CDR3 gives the full variable domain: DGGITQSPKYLFRKEGQNVTLSCEQNLNHDAMYWYRQDPGQGLRLIYYSQIVNDFQKGDIAEGYSVSREKKESFPLTVTSAQKNPTAFYLCASRVRQGVTEAFFGQGTRLTVV.

The chain joins TRBV5-1 to TRBJ2-7; a weak D match, TRBD1 (5 bases). V was trimmed by 3 bases and J by 0 bases, leaving 16 bases between them. The CDR3 covers 16 residues. CDR1 is SGHRS, CDR2 YFSETQ, per germline. The CDR3 protein is CASSSYRSSSSYEQYF. Here the CDR3 DNA reads TGCGCCAGCAGCTCTTACAGGTCTTCGAGCTCCTACGAGCAGTACTTC.

The chain links TRBV5-4 to TRBJ2-7; 7 bases fit TRBD2. Germline V gene sequence: CDR1 SGHNT, CDR2 YYREEE (reference sequence). The V segment lost 4 bases and the J segment 7 bases; nucleotides outside the gene matches: 14. The CDR3 extends over 15 amino acids. The CDR3 sequence is CASSTAREVGGEQYF. The CDR3 region has the DNA TGTGCCAGCAGCACCGCAAGGGAAGTGGGGGGGGAGCAGTACTTC.

The genes are TRBV5-4 and TRBJ2-2; TRBD1 matches at 8 bases. This CDR3 region has 15 residues. Germline values: CDR1 SGHNT, CDR2 YYREEE (reference sequence). V was pared by 4 bases and J by 6 bases, with 8 bases of the junction left unmatched. CDR3 in amino acids: CASSVTGASAGELFF. CDR3 DNA sequence: TGTGCCAGCAGCGTGACAGGGGCTTCGGCCGGGGAGCTGTTTTTT.

V gene TRBV7-9 combines with J gene TRBJ1-1; TRBD1 aligns across 7 bases. Germline V CDR1 and CDR2: SEHNR, FQNEAQ (reference sequence). The V and J ends lost 4 bases and 2 bases, in that order; junction bases with no gene match: 4. The CDR3 loop spans 14 amino acids. The CDR3 reads CASSYQGDNTEAFF. In nucleotides, the CDR3 is TGTGCCAGCAGCTATCAGGGGGACAACACTGAAGCTTTCTTT.

In this sample, this clone turned up a few times. J is TRBJ2-5 and V is TRBV11-2, with D perhaps matching TRBD2 (6 bases). In germline, CDR1 is SGHAT, CDR2 FQNNGV. Trimming shortened V by 4 bases and J by 2 bases, and 11 bases separated the two germline ends. The CDR3 is 14 amino acids. The CDR3 reads CASSSYSGQETQYF. CDR3 DNA: TGTGCCAGCAGCTCGTATAGCGGACAAGAGACCCAGTACTTC.

This clone has more than one count but fewer than ten. V gene TRBV6-5 combines with J gene TRBJ1-1; D may be TRBD1 (5 bases). Trimming pared 6 bases from V and 0 bases from J, leaving 11 bases between. From germline, CDR1 is MNHEY and CDR2 SVGAGI. This CDR3 is 14 amino acids long. The CDR3, as DNA: TGTGCCAGCAGGCCAGGGAGGGTGAACACTGAAGCTTTCTTT. Translation gives CASRPGRVNTEAFF.

The V gene is TRBV11-2, the J gene TRBJ1-1; D remains ambiguous. Germline V gene data show CDR1 as SGHAT and CDR2 as FQNNGV. With 2 bases removed from V and 2 bases from J, the gap between germline ends came to 9 bases. There are 14 residues in the CDR3. CDR3 sequence reads: CASSLPVRNTEAFF. DNA of the CDR3: TGTGCCAGCAGCTTACCGGTCCGTAACACTGAAGCTTTCTTT. The variable domain in full, with the rest retrieved from reference TRBV11-2 and TRBJ1-1, is EAGVAQSPRYKIIEKRQSVAFWCNPISGHATLYWYQQILGQGPKLLIQFQNNGVVDDSQLPKDRFSAERLKGVDSTLKIQPAKLEDSAVYLCASSLPVRNTEAFFGQGTRLTVV.

This chain uses TRBV6-2 or TRBV6-3 with TRBJ1-2, with D tentatively TRBD1 (6 bases). CDR1 is MNHEY and CDR2 is SVGEGT in the germline V gene. There are 17 residues in the CDR3. The V end was cut by 0 bases, the J end by 0 bases, with 14 bases between. As DNA, the CDR3 is TGTGCCAGCAGTTACTCTACGACAGGCCTCCCTAACTATGGCTACACCTTC. Its translation: CASSYSTTGLPNYGYTF.

The chain uses TRBV5-1 and TRBJ2-3; 9 nucleotides align to TRBD1. Germline CDR1 reads SGHRS; CDR2 reads YFSETQ. V trimming: 3 bases; J trimming: 6 bases; junction bases outside the gene matches: 8. The CDR3 runs to 15 residues. CDR3 region: CASSYPGTGLDTQYF. The DNA for the CDR3 is TGCGCCAGCAGCTATCCCGGGACAGGGCTGGATACGCAGTATTTT.

The count of this clone is one. The chain couples TRBV6-2 or TRBV6-3 to TRBJ2-5, with unresolved D. There are 13 residues in the CDR3. V lost 5 bases to trimming and J lost 3 bases, with 10 bases between them. Germline values: CDR1 MNHEY, CDR2 SVGEGT. CDR3 sequence reads: CASSLVSEETQYF. As DNA, the CDR3 is TGTGCCAGCAGTCTTGTTAGTGAAGAGACCCAGTACTTC.

J is TRBJ2-3 and V is TRBV19, with TRBD1 identical over 9 bases. CDR3 size: 16 residues. V trimming: 6 bases; J trimming: 2 bases; junction bases outside the gene matches: 9. Germline lookup yields CDR1 LNHDA and CDR2 SQIVND (reference sequence). Written as DNA, the CDR3 is TGTGCCAGTAGCCTACAGGGGGCTGCCCTCACAGATACGCAGTATTTT. Translation gives CASSLQGAALTDTQYF.

CDR3 nucleotide sequence: TGTGCCAGCAGTGTGGGACAGATTAATTCACCCCTCCACTTT. Encoded protein: CASSVGQINSPLHF. The rearrangement uses TRBV25-1 and TRBJ1-6, with 7 bases lining up with TRBD1. The CDR3 extends over 14 amino acids. V was clipped by 4 bases and J by 6 bases; unmatched bases: 3. The germline V gene encodes CDR1 MGHDK and CDR2 SYGVNS.

This clone was detected only a few times. In DNA form, the CDR3 reads TGTGCCAGCAGCTCCAGCAGGGATAACTATGGCTACACCTTC. Translating it yields CASSSSRDNYGYTF. The J gene is TRBJ1-2, the V gene TRBV5-4; tentatively, D is TRBD1 (5 bases). The CDR3 is 14 amino acids. Trimming left V 3 bases short and J 1 base short, with 10 bases between. Germline-derived CDR1 and CDR2 are SGHNT and YYREEE (reference sequence).

V is TRBV6-2 or TRBV6-3 and J is TRBJ2-7; D remains ambiguous. V was clipped by 2 bases and J by 2 bases, with 13 bases between them. Germline V gene lookup returns CDR1 MNHEY and CDR2 SVGEGT. The length of the CDR3 is 15 residues. CDR3 DNA: TGTGCCAGCAGTTACGAGACAATCGGCACCTACGAGCAGTACTTC. This sequence encodes CASSYETIGTYEQYF.

The chain uses TRBV11-2 and TRBJ1-6, with 10 nucleotides matching TRBD1. V was pared by 0 bases and J by 13 bases, with 3 bases of the junction left unmatched. CDR3 size: 14 residues. Germline CDR1 is SGHAT and CDR2 is FQNNGV. The CDR3 region is CASSLEGQGFPLHF. The CDR3 bases are TGTGCCAGCAGCTTAGAGGGACAGGGGTTCCCCCTCCACTTT. The whole variable domain, filled in from reference TRBV11-2 and TRBJ1-6, reads EAGVAQSPRYKIIEKRQSVAFWCNPISGHATLYWYQQILGQGPKLLIQFQNNGVVDDSQLPKDRFSAERLKGVDSTLKIQPAKLEDSAVYLCASSLEGQGFPLHFGNGTRLTVT.

The CDR3 sequence: CASSLFAHGLNTEAFF. CDR3 DNA: TGTGCCAGCAGCTTATTTGCTCACGGTTTGAACACTGAAGCTTTCTTT. The gene calls are TRBV7-6 and TRBJ1-1; unclear D gene. Germline CDR1 and CDR2: SGHVS and FNYEAQ. The V gene lost 2 bases and the J gene lost 0 bases, with 13 bases spanning the gap. The CDR3 sequence is 16 residues long.

The V and J genes are TRBV7-8 and TRBJ2-2; 9 positions agree with TRBD1. V dropped 2 bases and J dropped 7; count of bases not matched to a gene: 11. Germline V lookup: CDR1 SGHVS, CDR2 FQNEAQ. The length of the CDR3 is 17 residues. The CDR3 reads CASSLRPGQGARGELFF. The CDR3 bases are TGTGCCAGCAGCTTAAGACCGGGACAGGGAGCACGCGGGGAGCTGTTTTTT.

The V call is TRBV5-1, the J call TRBJ1-1; no definite D call. CDR1 and CDR2 from the germline V gene are SGHRS and YFSETQ. Trimming cost V 0 bases and J 0 bases, with 12 bases left between them. CDR3 length: 16 residues. CDR3: CASSLAHTEMNTEAFF. The CDR3 nucleotides are TGCGCCAGCAGCTTGGCCCATACAGAAATGAACACTGAAGCTTTCTTT.

The chain uses TRBV27 and TRBJ1-1; D is unresolved. Germline V gene lookup returns CDR1 MNHEY and CDR2 SMNVEV (reference sequence). Trimming pared 5 bases from V and 1 base from J, leaving 11 bases between. This CDR3 is built from 14 residues. This chain's CDR3 is CASSPRERNTEAFF. The DNA for the CDR3 is TGTGCCAGCAGTCCGCGGGAGAGGAACACTGAAGCTTTCTTT.

The chain is built from TRBV11-3 and TRBJ2-1; a weak D match, TRBD2 (5 bases). Trimming took off 5 bases at V and 0 bases at J, with 11 bases between the two ends. The germline V gene has CDR1 SGHNT and CDR2 YENEEA. This CDR3 is built from 15 residues. CDR3 in amino acids: CASSPREASYNEQFF. The CDR3 DNA reads TGTGCCAGCAGCCCTCGGGAAGCCTCCTACAATGAGCAGTTCTTC.

This chain joins TRBV30 and TRBJ1-4; no definite D call. This CDR3 is built from 14 residues. V was clipped by 0 bases and J by 8 bases, with 13 bases between them. Germline V gene lookup returns CDR1 GTSNPN and CDR2 SVGIG (reference sequence). The CDR3 nucleotides are TGTGCCTGGAGTGTAGGCGGCAGACGAGAAAAACTGTTTTTT. This sequence encodes CAWSVGGRREKLFF.